The rows below give T cell receptor beta chains drawn from one sample of a study of beta chain features in type 1 diabetes. Here immunoSEQ multiplex PCR was the method, and the copy in TCRdb shows in-frame clones only, minus some. This sample yields a few hundred thousand clones, of which over 9.5% are seen a single time; approximately 0.01% belongs to the top ten. The specimen was naive CD4+ T cells from blood. The source of these receptors is a woman between 18 and 29 years old with type 1 diabetes. Each CDR3 is given with its conserved first and last residue. The order of the fields is J gene, clone size, D gene, V gene, CDR3 protein, CDR3 DNA. A D gene is named only where the DNA matches it firmly. Not every row has a clone size; where given, it reads once, few, many or a size class.

>TRBJ1-5|few|-|TRBV18
CASSPRNGLREPQHF
TGTGCCAGCTCACCACGGAACGGCTTGAGGGAGCCCCAGCATTTT
>TRBJ1-6|-|-|TRBV5-1
CASSLQSNSPLHF
TGCGCCAGCAGCTTACAGAGTAATTCACCCCTCCACTTT
>TRBJ1-1|-|TRBD1|TRBV5-1
CASSWIQGVNTEAFF
TGCGCCAGCAGCTGGATACAGGGGGTAAACACTGAAGCTTTCTTT
>TRBJ2-7|-|-|TRBV30
CAWSPDRLGTYEQYF
TGTGCCTGGAGCCCCGACAGGCTTGGGACCTACGAGCAGTACTTC
>TRBJ2-2|few|-|TRBV30
CAWSLTNTGELFF
TGTGCCTGGAGTCTAACGAACACCGGGGAGCTGTTTTTT
>TRBJ2-5|few|TRBD2|TRBV7-2
CASSHSGTKETQYF
TGTGCCAGCAGCCATTCCGGGACTAAAGAGACCCAGTACTTC
>TRBJ2-7|few|-|TRBV28
CASRFNYEQYF
TGTGCCAGCAGGTTTAACTACGAGCAGTACTTC
>TRBJ2-3|few|TRBD2|TRBV4-3
CASSRQTSGGADTQYF
TGCGCCAGCAGCCGCCAAACTAGCGGGGGGGCAGATACGCAGTATTTT
>TRBJ2-7|few|-|TRBV28
CASSTTGLLAYEQYF
TGTGCCAGCAGTACTACGGGACTGCTCGCCTACGAGCAGTACTTC
>TRBJ2-7|-|-|TRBV13
CASSRAYEQYF
TGTGCCAGCAGCCGCGCCTACGAGCAGTACTTC
>TRBJ1-1|few|TRBD1|TRBV9
CASSVAGGAEAFF
TGTGCCAGCAGCGTAGCAGGGGGTGCTGAAGCTTTCTTT
>TRBJ1-2|few|TRBD1|TRBV11-3
CASSLPGQGLYGYTF
TGTGCCAGCAGTTTGCCGGGACAGGGACTTTATGGCTACACCTTC
>TRBJ2-2|few|-|TRBV25-1
CASSVRASGELFF
TGTGCCAGCAGTGTACGCGCGTCCGGGGAGCTGTTTTTT